The clone carrying this T cell receptor (beta chain) was observed at least ten times. As yet, its antigen is unknown. Stable Graves' hyperthyroidism meant no ophthalmopathy progression within 18 months. Newly diagnosed patients aged 18 to 65 had hyperthyroidism of under 2 months' duration. From RNA transcripts, TCR beta CDR3 regions were amplified. The HTBI primer set was used in a first-round RT-PCR of the TCR CDR3. TCRdb re-called the multiplex PCR reads with MiXCR, one entry per CDR3 protein. Of approximately 520,000 distinct CDR3 sequences listed, less than 25% are singletons. The data were obtained in a study of T cells in Graves' hyperthyroidism and ophthalmopathy. Points from the study as a whole: Among thyroid clonotypes expanded above 0.001, most also appeared in blood.

The length of the CDR3 is 17 residues. V lost 6 bases and J lost 0; bases outside the gene matches: 10. Germline values: CDR1 MNHEY, CDR2 SVGEGT. The receptor was isolated from a man younger than 30 with Graves' hyperthyroidism. The chain employs TRBV6-2 or TRBV6-3 and TRBJ2-7; TRBD2 agrees at 11 bases. The sequenced sample was blood. Written as DNA, the CDR3 is TGTGCCAGCAGGCGAACTAGCGGGGGCCTTCACTCCTACGAGCAGTACTTC. This encodes CASRRTSGGLHSYEQYF.